The sequence of this T cell receptor beta chain was determined in a study of identifying expanded T cells in peripheral blood. Trimming at V came to 3 bases and at J to 3 bases, leaving 14 bases not matched to a gene. The CDR3 spans 17 residues. Germline values: CDR1 SGHRS, CDR2 YFSETQ. Data came from immunoSEQ multiplex PCR; TCRdb stores just in-frame clones and leaves some out. This sample has some 100,000 clones, with about 90% found just once. The sequence was obtained from a person aged 18 to 70 in good health. Sample: blood. The chain links TRBV5-1 to TRBJ2-7, with 8 nucleotides matching TRBD2. The CDR3 protein is CASSWGKDSGNSYEQYF. CDR3 in DNA: TGCGCCAGCAGCTGGGGGAAAGATAGCGGGAATAGCTACGAGCAGTACTTC.